The clone carrying this TCR beta chain was detected many times. The antigen is not known. The sample is drawn from a study of T cells in Graves' hyperthyroidism and ophthalmopathy. Overall study findings and caveats: A 13 V-J model separated ophthalmopathy from stable hyperthyroidism.

Germline CDR1 SNHLY, CDR2 FYNNEI. This CDR3 region has 15 residues. Unmatched junction bases numbered 4, after V lost 6 bases and J lost 0 bases. Exclusion criteria comprised uncontrolled infection, other autoimmune disease, pregnancy or lactation. PBMCs were collected from an approximately 9.3 ml volume of fresh peripheral blood. Amplification yielded TCR beta CDR3 regions, with RNA transcripts as the source. HTBI primers drove first-round RT-PCR of the TCR CDR3. TCRdb re-analysed the multiplex PCR reads in MiXCR, keeping a single row per CDR3 protein. Of some 490,000 distinct CDR3 sequences listed, roughly 15% are singletons.

The clonotype comes from a woman in her 30s with Graves' ophthalmopathy. This chain joins TRBV2 and TRBJ2-1, with 8 positions matching TRBD2. The sequenced sample consisted of blood. CDR3 protein: CASRSTSGSYNEQFF. The CDR3 DNA sequence: TGTGCCAGCAGGTCCACTAGCGGCTCCTACAATGAGCAGTTCTTC.